The sequence of this T cell receptor (beta chain) was determined in a study of regulatory T cells in long-lasting Graves disease. This CDR3 is built from 13 residues. Deletions cut 2 bases from V and 6 bases from J, with 13 bases between. Germline-derived CDR1 and CDR2 are DFQATT and SNEGSKA (reference sequence). A few counts support this clonotype. The time point here: persistent/refractory GD, antithyroid drugs over 5 years with positive TRAb. Extracted RNA from PBMCs served as the source of the TCR library. Through Arm-PCR of CDR3 regions and iRepertoire HTBI primers, TCR beta libraries were built. Using its own MiXCR run on the multiplex PCR reads, TCRdb lists one record per CDR3 protein. Of a few hundred thousand distinct CDR3 sequences listed, approximately 25% are singletons.

The source of this sequence is a woman aged 40-49 years with Graves disease. The chain has TRBV20-1 and TRBJ1-1; tentatively, D is TRBD1 (6 bases). Sequenced here: peripheral blood mononuclear cells (PBMCs), sampled when the disease was refractory, from a patient treated with antithyroid drugs. CDR3 DNA sequence: TGCAGTGCTAGACAGGGGAAACGGGCTGAAGCTTTCTTT. This gives the protein CSARQGKRAEAFF.